These T cell receptor beta chains were read from a single sample in a study of blood T cell repertoires in COVID-19. Produced via immunoSEQ multiplex PCR; TCRdb's table is partial and in-frame only. The table shows about 180,000 clones, with over 80% occurring only once. Sequenced sample: peripheral blood. The source of these receptors is a woman aged 40-49 years with COVID-19, enrolled during active disease. Each CDR3 is given with its conserved first and last residue. Fields, in order: J gene, V gene, D gene, CDR3 DNA, CDR3 protein. D genes are given only for firm matches.

TRBJ1-1 TRBV27 - TGTGCCAGCAGGATAGACAGGAGGAACACTGAAGCTTTCTTT CASRIDRRNTEAFF
TRBJ2-7 TRBV7-3 TRBD2 TGTGCCAGCAGCTTCGCCGGGGGGAGCTCCTACGAGCAGTACTTC CASSFAGGSSYEQYF
TRBJ2-7 TRBV6-2/TRBV6-3 - TGTGCCAGCAGTTTCAGGGTCCCTCCCGAGCAGTACTTC CASSFRVPPEQYF
TRBJ1-5 TRBV28 TRBD1 TGTGCCAGCAGCTATCGACAGGGAAATCAGCCCCAGCATTTT CASSYRQGNQPQHF
TRBJ1-1 TRBV7-2 - TGTGCCAGCAGCCCCCCTTTTTCTGACACTGAAGCTTTCTTT CASSPPFSDTEAFF
TRBJ1-6 TRBV28 - TGTGCCAGCAGCCCCCCCGGGAACAATTCACCCCTCCACTTT CASSPPGNNSPLHF
TRBJ1-2 TRBV6-5 - TGTGCCAGCAGTTACAACCCTCTCGGGGGGGGCTACACCTTC CASSYNPLGGGYTF
TRBJ2-5 TRBV6-5 - TGTGCCAGCAGGGGTCAGGGTAAATGGGAGACCCAGTACTTC CASRGQGKWETQYF
TRBJ2-3 TRBV28 - TGTGCCACTAAAGGGGTACCTAGCACAGATACGCAGTATTTT CATKGVPSTDTQYF
TRBJ1-2 TRBV5-4 TRBD1 TGTGCCAGCAGCTTCAGGGACAGGGAGAACTATGGCTACACCTTC CASSFRDRENYGYTF